This entry lists 32 T cell receptor beta chains sequenced from one sample in a study of cytomegalovirus exposure and HLA in healthy donors. This PCR relied on a set of 60 Vbeta primers and 13 Jbeta primers. The table came from immunoSEQ multiplex PCR; TCRdb's copy has only in-frame clones and leaves some out. The sample has 160,000 or so clones; more than 75% are singletons. Sequenced input: PBMCs. These receptors were collected from a male donor in good health and CMV-seronegative.

V usage is TRBV29-1 and J usage is TRBJ1-1; D remains ambiguous. Germline V gives CDR1 SQVTM, CDR2 ANQGSEA. V was trimmed by 4 bases and J by 9 bases, leaving 18 bases between them. The CDR3 runs 13 residues. The DNA for the CDR3 is TGCAGCGTTGGTAACCCCCTCTCCTCTAAAGCTTTCTTT. Its translation is CSVGNPLSSKAFF.

This chain uses TRBV2 with TRBJ2-7; D remains unclear. Germline V gives CDR1 SNHLY, CDR2 FYNNEI. The length of the CDR3 is 14 residues. Trimming left V 6 bases short and J 0 bases short, with 12 bases between. In nucleotides, the CDR3 is TGTGCCAGCAGACAGACGGATAGCTCCTACGAGCAGTACTTC. Amino acids: CASRQTDSSYEQYF.

V usage is TRBV7-2 and J usage is TRBJ2-5; D not certain. The CDR3 covers 11 residues. Germline V CDR1 and CDR2: SGHTA, FQGNSA. V shed 4 bases and J shed 6 bases, with 6 bases lying between them. CDR3 in amino acids: CASSSQKTQYF. For the CDR3, the DNA is TGTGCCAGCAGCTCGCAGAAGACCCAGTACTTC.

This clone was recorded once. This chain uses TRBV7-2 with TRBJ2-1, with 13 bases aligning to TRBD2. J gave up 7 bases and V 5 bases, and 8 bases lay outside the gene matches. The CDR3 has 16 residues. The germline gives CDR1 SGHTA, CDR2 FQGNSA. The CDR3 region is CASSRDTTSGRNEQFF. CDR3 bases: TGTGCCAGCAGCCGGGACACGACTAGCGGGAGGAATGAGCAGTTCTTC.

The table lists this clone with a few counts. This chain uses TRBV28 with TRBJ2-7; 9 nucleotides align to TRBD1. Losses at the gene ends were 3 bases for V and 3 bases for J; bases not matched to a gene: 9. CDR1 and CDR2 from the germline V gene are MDHEN and SYDVKM. The CDR3 sequence is 16 residues long. CDR3 protein: CASSFLQGQGNYEQYF. The CDR3, as DNA: TGTGCCAGCAGTTTCTTACAGGGACAGGGAAACTACGAGCAGTACTTC.

Concerning this clone itself: This sample also contains other DNA sequences that code for the same CDR3. The chain combines TRBV6-5 with TRBJ1-5, with D perhaps TRBD1 (6 bases). V dropped 6 bases and J dropped 7 bases, with 16 bases sitting between them. This CDR3 is 14 amino acids long. Germline V CDR1 and CDR2: MNHEY, SVGAGI. The CDR3 region is CASSLQGVGQPQHF. CDR3 coding DNA: TGTGCCAGCAGCTTACAGGGAGTGGGCCAGCCCCAGCATTTT.

The CDR3 coding sequence is TGTGCCAGTAGGGTAGCGGGAGTCACCGGGGAGCTGTTTTTT. This gives the protein CASRVAGVTGELFF. The rearrangement joins TRBV19 to TRBJ2-2; 9 positions match TRBD2. The CDR3 length is 14 residues. Germline CDR1 LNHDA, CDR2 SQIVND (reference sequence). V shed 6 bases, J shed 4 bases, and the junction held 3 bases outside the gene matches.

This clone occurred a few times. CDR3 amino acids: CASSQVGAGGLEQYF. CDR3 nucleotide sequence: TGCGCCAGCAGCCAAGTAGGGGCAGGGGGGCTTGAGCAGTACTTC. This sequence joins TRBV4-1 and TRBJ2-7; weak D call: TRBD1 (7 bases). The germline gives CDR1 MGHRA, CDR2 YSYEKL. There are 15 residues in the CDR3. V shed 1 base and J shed 7 bases, with 17 bases lying between them.

A remark on this clone: Other DNA sequences within the sample encode an identical CDR3. The chain uses TRBV5-6 and TRBJ2-7; D is undetermined. Looked up from germline, CDR1 is SGHDT and CDR2 is YYEEEE. The germline V and J ends were trimmed by 2 bases and 1 base, with 4 bases remaining between them. CDR3 length: 12 residues. This CDR3 reads CASSLSSYEQYF. In nucleotides, the CDR3 is TGTGCCAGCAGCTTATCGTCCTACGAGCAGTACTTC.

The chain links TRBV29-1 to TRBJ2-1, with 8 bases matching TRBD2. The length of the CDR3 is 15 residues. Germline V gives CDR1 SQVTM, CDR2 ANQGSEA. The V and J ends lost 2 bases and 2 bases, in that order; junction bases with no gene match: 5. In DNA form, the CDR3 reads TGCAGCGTTGAATACTCACTAGCGGCCTACAATGAGCAGTTCTTC. Encoded protein: CSVEYSLAAYNEQFF.

The chain employs TRBV28 and TRBJ1-2, with D possibly matching TRBD1 (5 bases). The V end lost 5 bases, the J end lost 9 bases, and 22 bases lay between the germline ends. Germline CDR1 and CDR2: MDHEN and SYDVKM. The CDR3 has 15 amino acids. Here the CDR3 DNA reads TGTGCCAGCAGTCCCCCCCTCCCAGGGTGGGGTAGCTACACCTTC. Translation gives CASSPPLPGWGSYTF.

The chain links TRBV5-1 to TRBJ2-7; 7 bases agree with TRBD1. The CDR3 consists of 13 residues. V gave up 4 bases and J gave up 3 bases; unmatched junction bases: 4. Germline V gene data show CDR1 as SGHRS and CDR2 as YFSETQ. CDR3 in amino acids: CASSPQGDYEQYF. CDR3 sequence (DNA): TGCGCCAGCAGCCCTCAGGGGGACTACGAGCAGTACTTC.

The V gene is TRBV11-3, the J gene TRBJ2-2; D uncertain. The CDR3 has 14 amino acids. Germline CDR1 is SGHNT and CDR2 is YENEEA. The CDR3 DNA is TGTGCACCCGTGAGTGATTTAAAGCTAGTGGAGCTGTTTTTT. Its translation is CAPVSDLKLVELFF.

The chain employs TRBV6-5 and TRBJ2-7, with 8 nucleotides matching TRBD1. CDR1 and CDR2 from the germline V gene are MNHEY and SVGAGI. The length of the CDR3 is 13 residues. The V and J ends lost 5 bases and 9 bases, in that order; junction bases with no gene match: 9. The CDR3 reads CASSADREYGQYF. In nucleotides, the CDR3 is TGTGCCAGCAGTGCGGACAGGGAGTATGGGCAGTACTTC.

The chain carries TRBV11-2 and TRBJ1-1, with D hard to call. This CDR3 has 14 residues. Trimming pared 5 bases from V and 0 bases from J, leaving 10 bases between. CDR1 and CDR2 (germline): SGHAT, FQNNGV. The CDR3 DNA is TGTGCCAGCAGCCCTTCCTCAGTGAACACTGAAGCTTTCTTT. Its translation is CASSPSSVNTEAFF.

V and J are TRBV6-5 and TRBJ1-3; 8 nucleotides match TRBD1. Germline values: CDR1 MNHEY, CDR2 SVGAGI. The CDR3 length is 13 residues. V was clipped by 7 bases and J by 4 bases; unmatched bases: 3. CDR3 region: CASTGTGGNTIYF. In DNA, the CDR3 is TGTGCCAGCACCGGGACAGGAGGAAACACCATATATTTT.

This clone was counted once. V gene TRBV18 combines with J gene TRBJ1-1; the D gene is possibly TRBD1 (6 bases). This CDR3 region has 14 residues. The germline V gene has CDR1 KGHSH and CDR2 LQKENI. The V gene lost 2 bases and the J gene lost 1 base, with 8 bases spanning the gap. In DNA, the CDR3 is TGTGCCAGCTCACCATTCAGGGGGAACACTGAAGCTTTCTTT. Amino acids: CASSPFRGNTEAFF.

The chain recombines TRBV7-9 with TRBJ1-1, with TRBD1 as a possible D gene (5 bases). CDR1 SEHNR and CDR2 FQNEAQ come from the germline V gene (reference sequence). CDR3 length equals 15 residues. Trimming pared 5 bases from V and 5 bases from J, leaving 18 bases between. The CDR3 nucleotides read TGTGCCAGCAGCCTAAAGTTGGGGGGAGGAACTGAAGCTTTCTTT. Translation: CASSLKLGGGTEAFF.

This clone came up once. The J gene is TRBJ1-4, the V gene TRBV5-4, with no clear D. Germline CDR1 reads SGHNT; CDR2 reads YYREEE (reference sequence). V lost 0 bases and J lost 5, with 8 bases in between. The CDR3 spans 14 residues. The DNA for the CDR3 is TGTGCCAGCAGCTTGGACAGCTCCAATGAAAAACTGTTTTTT. This encodes CASSLDSSNEKLFF.

This chain connects TRBV7-9 to TRBJ1-5, with D possibly being TRBD1 (6 bases). Trimming removed 5 bases at V and 0 bases at J, with 14 bases between. CDR3 length: 16 residues. Germline CDR1 SEHNR, CDR2 FQNEAQ (reference sequence). CDR3 sequence (DNA): TGTGCCAGCAGCCCACCCGGGACAAGTAGCAATCAGCCCCAGCATTTT. The encoded protein is CASSPPGTSSNQPQHF. The full variable domain, rest sourced from reference TRBV7-9 and TRBJ1-5, is DTGVSQNPRHKITKRGQNVTFRCDPISEHNRLYWYRQTLGQGPEFLTYFQNEAQLEKSRLLSDRFSAERPKGSFSTLEIQRTEQGDSAMYLCASSPPGTSSNQPQHFGDGTRLSIL.

V is TRBV7-9 and J is TRBJ2-7; D gene uncertain. There are 13 residues in the CDR3. V lost 1 base and J 0 bases, leaving 4 bases between the germline ends. The V gene's germline CDR1 is SEHNR and CDR2 FQNEAQ (reference sequence). CDR3 sequence (DNA): TGTGCCAGCAGCTTAGTAGACTCCTACGAGCAGTACTTC. It specifies CASSLVDSYEQYF.

This clone was seen just once. The chain links TRBV5-4 to TRBJ1-3; D possibly corresponds to TRBD1 (6 bases). The CDR3 loop spans 15 amino acids. Trimming removed 3 bases from V and 3 bases from J, with 13 bases in between. Germline values: CDR1 SGHNT, CDR2 YYREEE (reference sequence). The CDR3 DNA is TGTGCCAGCAGCTCGGGGGGGGCCGGTGGAAACACCATATATTTT. Protein: CASSSGGAGGNTIYF.

A note on this clone: Other DNA sequences in this sample translate to the same CDR3. The chain recombines TRBV5-4 with TRBJ2-7; 10 bases align to TRBD1. Germline V gene lookup returns CDR1 SGHNT and CDR2 YYREEE (reference sequence). The CDR3 has 14 amino acids. V trimming: 4 bases; J trimming: 2 bases; junction bases outside the gene matches: 3. The CDR3: CASSPGTGAYEQYF. The DNA of the CDR3 is TGTGCCAGCAGCCCCGGGACAGGGGCCTACGAGCAGTACTTC.

This clone was seen a handful of times. The V gene is TRBV10-3, the J gene TRBJ1-4; D call uncertain. V shed 0 bases and J shed 8 bases, with 13 bases lying between them. The CDR3 is 15 amino acids. From germline, CDR1 is ENHRY and CDR2 SYGVKD. In DNA, the CDR3 is TGTGCCATCAGTGAGTCAAGGAATCCGGGAGAAAAACTGTTTTTT. Residues: CAISESRNPGEKLFF.

This chain links TRBV11-1 with TRBJ2-7; 8 bases map to TRBD1. CDR3 size: 14 residues. Germline loops: CDR1 SGHAT, CDR2 FQDESV (reference sequence). The trim removed 5 bases at V and 0 bases at J, leaving 3 bases unmatched. CDR3 DNA: TGTGCCAGCAGCCGACAGGGGAGCTCCTACGAGCAGTACTTC. Translation gives CASSRQGSSYEQYF.

This clone was observed once. J is TRBJ2-1 and V is TRBV6-7, with 7 bases matching TRBD1. TRBV6-7 qualifies as an ORF whose function is uncertain. The J segment lost 8 bases and the V segment lost 7 bases, leaving 8 bases of the junction unmatched. This CDR3 is 13 amino acids long. CDR3 sequence: CASKDRTCYEQFF. CDR3 bases: TGTGCCAGCAAGGACAGGACCTGCTATGAGCAGTTCTTC.

The chain combines TRBV19 with TRBJ2-3; TRBD2 matches at 13 bases. In germline, CDR1 is LNHDA, CDR2 SQIVND (reference sequence). The CDR3 spans 16 residues. J lost 2 bases, V lost 4 bases, and 3 bases had no gene match. This chain's CDR3 is CASSTGTSGITDTQYF. CDR3 bases: TGTGCCAGTAGTACGGGGACTAGCGGGATCACAGATACGCAGTATTTT.

The CDR3 region has the DNA TGCGCCAGCAGCCAAGTTCCCCGGGACACTGAAGCTTTCTTT. It codes for CASSQVPRDTEAFF. The chain joins TRBV4-3 to TRBJ1-1; D remains ambiguous. This CDR3 has 14 residues. V gave up 1 base and J gave up 3 bases, with 9 bases separating them. Germline V gene sequence: CDR1 LGHNA, CDR2 YSLEER.

CDR3 residues: CASRQGASSYNEQFF. Here the CDR3 DNA reads TGTGCCAGCAGACAGGGGGCGAGCTCCTACAATGAGCAGTTCTTC. V is TRBV27 and J is TRBJ2-1; 9 nucleotides align to TRBD1. The CDR3 length is 15 residues. Trimming cost V 6 bases and J 0 bases; bases outside gene matches: 3. Germline V gene sequence: CDR1 MNHEY, CDR2 SMNVEV (reference sequence).

The chain combines TRBV9 with TRBJ2-1, with TRBD2 matching 8 bases. Per the germline V gene, CDR1 is SGDLS and CDR2 is YYNGEE. Germline trimming cut 3 bases from V and 9 bases from J; bases unmatched to any gene: 11. CDR3 size: 15 residues. CDR3 protein: CASSASGGAGIEQFF. The CDR3 coding sequence is TGTGCCAGCAGCGCAAGCGGGGGCGCCGGTATTGAGCAGTTCTTC.

The rearrangement joins TRBV19 to TRBJ1-4; 11 nucleotides match TRBD1. This CDR3 region has 15 residues. The trim removed 9 bases at V and 3 bases at J, leaving 6 bases unmatched. The V gene's germline CDR1 is LNHDA and CDR2 SQIVND (reference sequence). CDR3 sequence (DNA): TGTGCCAGCAGGGACAGGGGGTCGTCTAATGAAAAACTGTTTTTT. Amino acids: CASRDRGSSNEKLFF.

This clone was recorded only once. V and J are TRBV18 and TRBJ2-5; D is perhaps TRBD2 (5 bases). Germline V CDR1 and CDR2: KGHSH, LQKENI. The length of the CDR3 is 13 residues. Trimming stripped 5 bases from V and 1 base from J, with 8 bases between. Here the CDR3 DNA reads TGTGCCAGCTCAAAGCGGTCCCAAGAGACCCAGTACTTC. Translating gives CASSKRSQETQYF.